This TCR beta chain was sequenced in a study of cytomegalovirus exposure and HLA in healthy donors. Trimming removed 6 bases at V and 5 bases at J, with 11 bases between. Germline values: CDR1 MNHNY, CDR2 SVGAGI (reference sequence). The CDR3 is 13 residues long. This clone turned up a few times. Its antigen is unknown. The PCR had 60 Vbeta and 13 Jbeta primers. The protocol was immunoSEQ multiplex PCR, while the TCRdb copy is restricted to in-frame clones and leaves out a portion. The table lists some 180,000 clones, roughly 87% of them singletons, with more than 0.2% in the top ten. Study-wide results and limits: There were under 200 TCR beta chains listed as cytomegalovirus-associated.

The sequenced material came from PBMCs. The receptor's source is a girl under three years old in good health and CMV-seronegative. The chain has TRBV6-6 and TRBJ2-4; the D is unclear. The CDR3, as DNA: TGTGCCAGCAGCCCTAACAGAGAAAACATTCAGTACTTC. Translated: CASSPNRENIQYF.